Presented here are 9 T cell receptor beta chains from one specimen sequenced in a study of cytomegalovirus exposure and HLA in healthy donors. In the PCR, 60 Vbeta and 13 Jbeta primers were used. Some clones are missing from TCRdb's copy, which holds only in-frame ones; the method was immunoSEQ multiplex PCR. The sample lists hundreds of thousands of clones; 60% to 80% were seen once. The sequencing input was PBMCs. Source of these receptors: a male donor in good health and CMV-seronegative.

Regarding this clone: The junction does not match germline at one end; this may be a read error. The rearrangement uses TRBV3-1 (or the pseudogene TRBV3-2) and TRBJ1-2, with 10 bases that match TRBD1. The germline V gene has CDR1 LGHDT and CDR2 YNNKEL (reference sequence). The CDR3 has 8 amino acids. Here the CDR3 reads CATGTGVF. CDR3 nucleotides: TGTGCCACCGGGACAGGGGTTTTC.

The V and J genes are TRBV27 and TRBJ2-7; D call uncertain. Germline lookup yields CDR1 MNHEY and CDR2 SMNVEV (reference sequence). Trimming shortened V by 3 bases and J by 4 bases, and 7 bases separated the two germline ends. CDR3 size: 12 residues. The CDR3 bases are TGTGCCAGCAGTTTCCCCGGTTACGAGCAGTACTTC. Translation: CASSFPGYEQYF.

The J gene is TRBJ1-1, the V gene TRBV7-8; TRBD1 might be the D (5 bases). V was trimmed by 1 base and J by 1 base, leaving 16 bases between them. This CDR3 contains 17 residues. Looked up from germline, CDR1 is SGHVS and CDR2 is FQNEAQ. Here the CDR3 reads CASSLEINRIKNTEAFF. The CDR3 DNA reads TGTGCCAGCAGCTTAGAGATCAACAGGATCAAGAACACTGAAGCTTTCTTT.

The genes are TRBV7-9 and TRBJ1-2, with D perhaps TRBD1 (5 bases). This CDR3 is built from 13 residues. With 5 bases removed from V and 4 bases from J, the gap between germline ends came to 11 bases. CDR1 is SEHNR and CDR2 is FQNEAQ in the germline V gene (reference sequence). DNA for the CDR3: TGTGCCAGCAGCCGGGACTACGGCTATGGCTACACCTTC. It is translated as CASSRDYGYGYTF. Drawing the rest from reference TRBV7-9 and TRBJ1-2, the complete variable domain is DTGVSQNPRHKITKRGQNVTFRCDPISEHNRLYWYRQTLGQGPEFLTYFQNEAQLEKSRLLSDRFSAERPKGSFSTLEIQRTEQGDSAMYLCASSRDYGYGYTFGSGTRLTVV.

V usage is TRBV5-8 and J usage is TRBJ2-7, with TRBD1 identical over 7 bases. The length of the CDR3 is 14 residues. Germline V gene sequence: CDR1 SGHTS, CDR2 YDEGEE. V was pared by 4 bases and J by 2 bases, with 6 bases of the junction left unmatched. The CDR3 DNA follows: TGTGCCAGCAGCACCCGGGACAGTCCCTACGAGCAGTACTTC. Protein sequence: CASSTRDSPYEQYF.

The genes are TRBV9 and TRBJ2-3; 8 bases line up with TRBD2. Germline-derived CDR1 and CDR2 are SGDLS and YYNGEE. The V segment lost 0 bases and the J segment 5 bases; nucleotides outside the gene matches: 8. This CDR3 comprises 16 residues. The CDR3 DNA sequence: TGTGCCAGCAGCGTAGAAAGCGGGAGTTGGGAAGATACGCAGTATTTT. Protein product: CASSVESGSWEDTQYF.

This clone has a single count. This chain connects TRBV4-1 to TRBJ1-5; D is possibly TRBD1 (5 bases). The CDR3 runs to 17 residues. Germline V lookup: CDR1 MGHRA, CDR2 YSYEKL. Trimming took 0 bases from V and 2 from J, leaving 14 bases between them. CDR3 coding DNA: TGCGCCAGCAGCCAAGACCCAGAGGGGAGGGGCAATCAGCCCCAGCATTTT. Protein: CASSQDPEGRGNQPQHF.

The J gene is TRBJ2-7, the V gene TRBV21-1; the table's D gene call, TRBD2, was not cross checked with the DNA. TRBV21-1 is a pseudogene segment. This CDR3 spans 16 amino acids. The CDR3 DNA follows: TGTGCCAGCAGCAAAGCGGGGGGGCCACTTTCCTACGAGCAGTACTTC. Residues: CASSKAGGPLSYEQYF.

V gene TRBV14 combines with J gene TRBJ1-2; 9 nucleotides align to TRBD1. V dropped 1 base and J dropped 2; count of bases not matched to a gene: 5. Germline V gene data show CDR1 as SGHDN and CDR2 as FVKESK. The CDR3 has 16 amino acids. In DNA, the CDR3 is TGTGCCAGCAGCCAAGTAACAGGGGGCGCAAACTATGGCTACACCTTC. Translation: CASSQVTGGANYGYTF.